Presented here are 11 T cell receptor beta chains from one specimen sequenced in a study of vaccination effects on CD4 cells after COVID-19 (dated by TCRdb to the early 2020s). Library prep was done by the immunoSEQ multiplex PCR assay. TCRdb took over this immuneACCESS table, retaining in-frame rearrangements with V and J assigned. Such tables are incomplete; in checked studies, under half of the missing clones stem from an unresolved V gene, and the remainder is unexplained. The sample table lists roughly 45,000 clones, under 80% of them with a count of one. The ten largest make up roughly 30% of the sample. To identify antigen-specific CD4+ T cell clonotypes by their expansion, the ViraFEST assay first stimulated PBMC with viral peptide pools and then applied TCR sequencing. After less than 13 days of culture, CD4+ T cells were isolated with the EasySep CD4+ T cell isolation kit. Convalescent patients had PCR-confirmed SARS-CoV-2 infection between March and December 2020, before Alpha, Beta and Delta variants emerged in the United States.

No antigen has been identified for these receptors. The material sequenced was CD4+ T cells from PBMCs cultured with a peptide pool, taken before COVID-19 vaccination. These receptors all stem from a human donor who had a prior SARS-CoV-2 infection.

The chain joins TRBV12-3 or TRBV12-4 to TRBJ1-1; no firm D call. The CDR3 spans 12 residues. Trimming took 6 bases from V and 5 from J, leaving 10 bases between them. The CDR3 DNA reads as TGTGCCAGCAGCAGACGGCTGACTGAAGCTTTCTTT. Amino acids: CASSRRLTEAFF.

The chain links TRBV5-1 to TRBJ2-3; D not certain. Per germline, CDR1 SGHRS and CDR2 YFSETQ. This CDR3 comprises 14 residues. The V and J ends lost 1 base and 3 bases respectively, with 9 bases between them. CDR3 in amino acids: CASSLFAGTDTQYF. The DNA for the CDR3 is TGCGCCAGCAGCTTGTTCGCTGGGACAGATACGCAGTATTTT.

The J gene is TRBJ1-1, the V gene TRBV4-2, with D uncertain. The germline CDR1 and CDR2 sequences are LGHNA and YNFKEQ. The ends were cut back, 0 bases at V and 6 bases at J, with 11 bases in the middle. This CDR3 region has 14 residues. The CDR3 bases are TGTGCCAGCAGCCAAGATTCGACGGCGGCTGAAGCTTTCTTT. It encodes CASSQDSTAAEAFF.

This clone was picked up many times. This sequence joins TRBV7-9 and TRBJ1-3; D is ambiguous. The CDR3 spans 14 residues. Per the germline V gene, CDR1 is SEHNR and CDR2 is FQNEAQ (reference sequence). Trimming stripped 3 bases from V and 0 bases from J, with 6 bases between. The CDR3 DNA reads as TGTGCCAGCAGCTTTAGCTTCTCTGGAAACACCATATATTTT. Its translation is CASSFSFSGNTIYF. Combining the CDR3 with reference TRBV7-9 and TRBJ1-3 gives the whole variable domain DTGVSQNPRHKITKRGQNVTFRCDPISEHNRLYWYRQTLGQGPEFLTYFQNEAQLEKSRLLSDRFSAERPKGSFSTLEIQRTEQGDSAMYLCASSFSFSGNTIYFGEGSWLTVV.

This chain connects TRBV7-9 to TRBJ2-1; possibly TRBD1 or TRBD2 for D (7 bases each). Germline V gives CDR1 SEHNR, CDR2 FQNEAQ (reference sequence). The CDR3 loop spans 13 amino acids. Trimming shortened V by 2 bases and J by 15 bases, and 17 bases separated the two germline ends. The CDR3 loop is CASSLMGQGGRFF. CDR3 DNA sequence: TGTGCCAGCAGCTTAATGGGGCAGGGGGGGCGGTTCTTC.

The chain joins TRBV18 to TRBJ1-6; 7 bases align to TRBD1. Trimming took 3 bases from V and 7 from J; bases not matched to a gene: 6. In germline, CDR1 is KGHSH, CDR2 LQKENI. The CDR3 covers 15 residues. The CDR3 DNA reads TGTGCCAGCTCACCTTACGAGGACAGGAATTCACCCCTCCACTTT. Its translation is CASSPYEDRNSPLHF.

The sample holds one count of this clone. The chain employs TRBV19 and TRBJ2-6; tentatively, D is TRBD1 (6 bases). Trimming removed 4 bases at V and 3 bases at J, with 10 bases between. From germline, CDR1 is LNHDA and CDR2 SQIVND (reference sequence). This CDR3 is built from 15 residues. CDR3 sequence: CASSTNRDGANVLTF. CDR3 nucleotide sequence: TGTGCCAGTAGTACCAACAGGGATGGGGCCAACGTCCTGACTTTC.

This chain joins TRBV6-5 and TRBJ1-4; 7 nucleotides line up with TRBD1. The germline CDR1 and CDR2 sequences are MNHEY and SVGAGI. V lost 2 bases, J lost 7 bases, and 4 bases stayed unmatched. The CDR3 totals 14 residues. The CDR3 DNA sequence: TGTGCCAGCAGTTACGACAGGGCAGGTGAAAAACTGTTTTTT. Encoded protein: CASSYDRAGEKLFF.

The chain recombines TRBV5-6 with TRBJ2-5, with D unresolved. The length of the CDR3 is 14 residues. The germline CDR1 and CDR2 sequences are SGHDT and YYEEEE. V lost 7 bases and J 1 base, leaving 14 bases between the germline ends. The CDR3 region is CASSNRQLQETQYF. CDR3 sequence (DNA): TGTGCCAGCTCCAATAGGCAGCTCCAAGAGACCCAGTACTTC.

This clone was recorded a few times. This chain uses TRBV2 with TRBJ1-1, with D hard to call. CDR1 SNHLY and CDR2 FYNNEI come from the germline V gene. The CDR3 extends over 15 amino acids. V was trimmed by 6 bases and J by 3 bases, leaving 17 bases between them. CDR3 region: CASRSWVGMDTEAFF. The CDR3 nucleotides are TGTGCCAGCAGGTCTTGGGTGGGGATGGACACTGAAGCTTTCTTT.

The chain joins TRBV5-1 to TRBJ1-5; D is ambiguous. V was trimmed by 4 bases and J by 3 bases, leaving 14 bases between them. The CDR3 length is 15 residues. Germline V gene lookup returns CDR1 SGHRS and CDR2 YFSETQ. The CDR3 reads CASSPMGVFNQPQHF. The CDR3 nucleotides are TGCGCCAGCAGCCCAATGGGCGTGTTCAATCAGCCCCAGCATTTT.